The 24 T cell receptor beta chains below all came from one sample that was sequenced in a study of T cell responses to AZD1222 COVID-19 vaccine. Libraries were prepared by immunoSEQ multiplex PCR; TCRdb keeps only in-frame clonotypes and omits some of them. The table has just under 35,000 clones, roughly nine tenths seen once; the top ten hold around 7%. The sequences come from peripheral blood, collected on day 0 of AZD1222 vaccination. The receptor set was obtained from an adult in good health.

This chain uses TRBV28 with TRBJ1-2; 11 bases agree with TRBD1. Germline assignment: CDR1 MDHEN and CDR2 SYDVKM. With V trimmed by 4 bases and J by 5 bases, 6 bases remained unmatched. The CDR3 is 15 amino acids. CDR3 sequence: CASSSPGTGGYGYTF. The CDR3 bases are TGTGCCAGCAGTTCTCCCGGGACAGGGGGTTATGGCTACACCTTC.

The J gene is TRBJ1-1, the V gene TRBV5-1; the D gene is possibly TRBD1 (6 bases). V was shortened by 3 bases and J by 1 base, with 13 bases between the two germline ends. The CDR3 runs to 15 residues. Germline V gives CDR1 SGHRS, CDR2 YFSETQ. The CDR3 sequence: CASSWSATGNTEAFF. The CDR3, as DNA: TGCGCCAGCAGCTGGTCGGCGACAGGGAACACTGAAGCTTTCTTT.

This sequence joins TRBV7-9 and TRBJ1-2; 8 nucleotides match TRBD1. The J segment lost 8 bases and the V segment lost 3 bases, leaving 8 bases of the junction unmatched. The CDR3 length is 14 residues. CDR1 is SEHNR, CDR2 FQNEAQ, per germline (reference sequence). CDR3 protein: CASSFSGQGSGYTF. The CDR3 nucleotides read TGTGCCAGCAGCTTCAGTGGACAGGGTTCAGGCTACACCTTC.

This rearrangement joins TRBV12-3 or TRBV12-4 to TRBJ1-2, with D unclear. V was shortened by 7 bases and J by 7 bases, with 13 bases between the two germline ends. The CDR3 runs 12 residues. The CDR3 protein is CASTSEGFGYTF. The DNA for the CDR3 is TGTGCCAGCACCTCGGAGGGATTTGGCTACACCTTC.

The CDR3 coding sequence is TGTGCCAGCAGGACGGGACAGGGAACCGGGGAGCTGTTTTTT. Its translation: CASRTGQGTGELFF. The rearrangement links TRBV6-5 to TRBJ2-2; the match to TRBD1 covers 9 bases. The length of the CDR3 is 14 residues. Germline-derived CDR1 and CDR2 are MNHEY and SVGAGI. J gave up 5 bases and V 6 bases, and 4 bases lay outside the gene matches.

V and J are TRBV3-1 (or the pseudogene TRBV3-2) and TRBJ1-5, with 11 bases that match TRBD1. J was trimmed by 2 bases and V by 3 bases; bases with no gene match: 15. CDR1 is LGHDT and CDR2 is YNNKEL in the germline V gene (reference sequence). This CDR3 has 20 amino acids. The CDR3 region has the DNA TGTGCCAGCAGCCAGCCCCGGGACAGGGGGAATGTTGTTGGCAATCAGCCCCAGCATTTT. This translates into CASSQPRDRGNVVGNQPQHF.

The V gene is TRBV27, the J gene TRBJ2-7; D ambiguous. The length of the CDR3 is 15 residues. The germline V gene encodes CDR1 MNHEY and CDR2 SMNVEV (reference sequence). Trimming left V 2 bases short and J 4 bases short, with 15 bases between. CDR3 sequence reads: CASSLERDPLYEQYF. CDR3 in DNA: TGTGCCAGCAGTTTAGAAAGAGACCCTCTATACGAGCAGTACTTC.

V usage is TRBV6-6 and J usage is TRBJ2-4; D uncertain. The germline V and J ends were trimmed by 2 bases and 0 bases, with 5 bases remaining between them. The germline V gene has CDR1 MNHNY and CDR2 SVGAGI (reference sequence). The CDR3 sequence is 14 residues long. Here the CDR3 reads CASSYPLAKNIQYF. The CDR3 region has the DNA TGTGCCAGCAGTTACCCCCTAGCCAAAAACATTCAGTACTTC.

This clone was observed once. V gene TRBV19 combines with J gene TRBJ2-7; TRBD1 aligns across 10 bases. There are 15 residues in the CDR3. The ends lost 4 bases at V and 3 bases at J; junction bases unmatched: 6. Per the germline V gene, CDR1 is LNHDA and CDR2 is SQIVND (reference sequence). This chain's CDR3 is CASSTTDRGIYEQYF. The CDR3 coding sequence is TGTGCCAGTAGTACAACGGACAGGGGGATCTACGAGCAGTACTTC.

This CDR3 is CASSQDPASGGYNEQFF. For the CDR3, the DNA is TGTGCCAGCAGCCAAGATCCGGCTAGCGGGGGTTACAATGAGCAGTTCTTC. V gene TRBV4-2 combines with J gene TRBJ2-1; the match to TRBD2 covers 10 bases. CDR1 is LGHNA and CDR2 is YNFKEQ in the germline V gene. This CDR3 has 17 amino acids. The J segment lost 4 bases and the V segment lost 0 bases, leaving 6 bases of the junction unmatched.

The genes are TRBV5-5 and TRBJ1-1, with unresolved D. The ends were cut back, 7 bases at V and 5 bases at J, with 12 bases in the middle. This CDR3 has 12 residues. Per germline, CDR1 SGHKS and CDR2 YYEKEE (reference sequence). DNA of the CDR3: TGTGCCAGCCAAAAATGGAAGACTGAAGCTTTCTTT. Its protein is CASQKWKTEAFF.

The CDR3 coding sequence is TGTGCCAGCAGCATCGGAGACTACGAGCAGTACTTC. It yields the protein CASSIGDYEQYF. The gene calls are TRBV5-4 and TRBJ2-7; D uncertain. The CDR3 loop spans 12 amino acids. Germline loops: CDR1 SGHNT, CDR2 YYREEE (reference sequence). Between the trimmed V and J ends, which lost 4 bases and 3 bases, there was a span of 8 bases.

The rearrangement uses TRBV10-1 and TRBJ2-3; 8 nucleotides agree with TRBD1. Germline CDR1 is WNHNN and CDR2 is SYGVQD (reference sequence). The J segment lost 3 bases and the V segment lost 2 bases, leaving 4 bases of the junction unmatched. The CDR3 has 15 amino acids. The CDR3 reads CASSESRGRTDTQYF. The DNA of the CDR3 is TGCGCCAGCAGTGAGAGCAGGGGGCGGACAGATACGCAGTATTTT.

The chain uses TRBV28 and TRBJ2-7; possible D gene TRBD2, 6 bases. The germline CDR1 and CDR2 sequences are MDHEN and SYDVKM. The CDR3 length is 13 residues. Between the trimmed V and J ends, which lost 11 bases and 2 bases, there was a span of 16 bases. The CDR3 DNA sequence: TGTGCCTTACGGGGGACGAGCCCCTACGAGCAGTACTTC. This sequence encodes CALRGTSPYEQYF.

V gene TRBV19 combines with J gene TRBJ2-5; no firm D call. The germline V and J ends were trimmed by 5 bases and 4 bases, with 17 bases remaining between them. Germline CDR1 and CDR2: LNHDA and SQIVND (reference sequence). This CDR3 spans 15 amino acids. In nucleotides, the CDR3 is TGTGCCAGTAGTGGTCGAGCTAATATCGGAGAGACCCAGTACTTC. This sequence encodes CASSGRANIGETQYF.

This chain links TRBV9 with TRBJ2-1, with D tentatively TRBD2 (5 bases). The germline V and J ends were trimmed by 4 bases and 7 bases, with 15 bases remaining between them. The CDR3 has 14 amino acids. Germline V gene lookup returns CDR1 SGDLS and CDR2 YYNGEE. The CDR3 nucleotides read TGTGCCAGCAGCTCCCCCCCGGAGGTGAATGAGCAGTTCTTC. It codes for CASSSPPEVNEQFF.

This clone was detected once. The rearrangement links TRBV5-1 to TRBJ2-2, with D possibly matching TRBD2 (5 bases). The germline V and J ends were trimmed by 0 bases and 3 bases, with 12 bases remaining between them. CDR1 is SGHRS, CDR2 YFSETQ, per germline. This CDR3 spans 16 amino acids. Here the CDR3 DNA reads TGCGCCAGCAGCTTGGCCGCGGGCGCGTACACCGGGGAGCTGTTTTTT. Translated, it gives CASSLAAGAYTGELFF.

The V gene is TRBV2, the J gene TRBJ1-5; tentative D call: TRBD1 (5 bases). Looked up from germline, CDR1 is SNHLY and CDR2 is FYNNEI. This CDR3 has 13 amino acids. Trimming took 6 bases from V and 4 from J, leaving 10 bases between them. The CDR3 coding sequence is TGTGCCAGCAGGGCTGAGGGGAATCAGCCCCAGCATTTT. It encodes CASRAEGNQPQHF.

The J gene is TRBJ2-7, the V gene TRBV15; 10 nucleotides align to TRBD1. CDR3 length: 15 residues. Germline CDR1 LNHNV, CDR2 YYDKDF (reference sequence). The V and J ends lost 3 bases and 2 bases, in that order; junction bases with no gene match: 4. The CDR3 protein is CATSRGDRGTYEQYF. In DNA, the CDR3 is TGTGCCACCAGCAGGGGGGACAGGGGAACCTACGAGCAGTACTTC.

This chain joins TRBV18 and TRBJ2-7, with TRBD1 matching over 7 bases. Germline loops: CDR1 KGHSH, CDR2 LQKENI. The CDR3 consists of 12 residues. V lost 6 bases to trimming and J lost 5 bases; unmatched junction nucleotides: 4. The CDR3 region is CASSPDRDEQYF. CDR3 sequence (DNA): TGTGCCAGCTCTCCCGACAGGGACGAGCAGTACTTC.

CDR3 region: CASSVGQFNEQFF. The CDR3 coding sequence is TGTGCCAGCAGCGTAGGGCAGTTCAATGAGCAGTTCTTC. The chain combines TRBV9 with TRBJ2-1, with D hard to call. V lost 0 bases, J lost 6 bases, and 7 bases lay in between. The CDR3 is 13 residues long. CDR1 SGDLS and CDR2 YYNGEE come from the germline V gene.

V gene TRBV12-3 or TRBV12-4 combines with J gene TRBJ2-2; D possibly matches TRBD1 or TRBD2 (6 bases each). This CDR3 region has 13 residues. Trimming took off 5 bases at V and 7 bases at J, with 11 bases between the two ends. The CDR3 is CASSLGGIGELFF. DNA of the CDR3: TGTGCCAGCAGTCTGGGGGGCATCGGGGAGCTGTTTTTT.

The chain links TRBV12-3 or TRBV12-4 to TRBJ2-7; D remains unclear. The CDR3 has 13 residues. Deletions cut 5 bases from V and 0 bases from J, with 8 bases between. The CDR3 here is CASSGPPSYEQYF. The CDR3 nucleotides read TGTGCCAGCAGTGGACCACCCTCCTACGAGCAGTACTTC.

The rearrangement joins TRBV7-9 to TRBJ2-3; the D is unclear. V was trimmed by 0 bases and J by 1 base, leaving 5 bases between them. The CDR3 has 14 amino acids. Germline CDR1 reads SEHNR; CDR2 reads FQNEAQ (reference sequence). CDR3 residues: CASSLAVGTDTQYF. The CDR3 coding sequence is TGTGCCAGCAGCTTAGCAGTTGGCACAGATACGCAGTATTTT.